The clone carrying this TCR beta chain was detected a few times. This sample is drawn from a study of blood T cell repertoires in COVID-19. Turning to the study itself: The United States, Italy and Spain provided the acute and convalescent COVID-19 samples. T cells, B-cell-depleted T cells, or PBMCs supplied cDNA or gDNA.

In the source study's methods: Nucleated cell counts were estimated from reference gene primer amplification. This table comes from immunoSEQ multiplex PCR, and its TCRdb copy is limited to in-frame clones, with some not included. The V and J calls and clone size were taken over from that table, and D and trimming were inferred from the DNA. The sample yields around 62,000 clones, around nine tenths seen once. The CDR3 totals 15 residues. Trimming pared 1 base from V and 3 bases from J, leaving 10 bases between. CDR1 LGHDT and CDR2 YNNKEL come from the germline V gene (reference sequence). This sequence originates from a human donor in a cohort sampled during active COVID-19. The sample taken for sequencing was peripheral blood. V is TRBV3-1 (or the pseudogene TRBV3-2) and J is TRBJ2-1, with a possible D match to TRBD2 (6 bases). The CDR3 spells CASSQGLGYYNEQFF. The DNA for the CDR3 is TGTGCCAGCAGCCAAGGACTAGGATACTACAATGAGCAGTTCTTC.